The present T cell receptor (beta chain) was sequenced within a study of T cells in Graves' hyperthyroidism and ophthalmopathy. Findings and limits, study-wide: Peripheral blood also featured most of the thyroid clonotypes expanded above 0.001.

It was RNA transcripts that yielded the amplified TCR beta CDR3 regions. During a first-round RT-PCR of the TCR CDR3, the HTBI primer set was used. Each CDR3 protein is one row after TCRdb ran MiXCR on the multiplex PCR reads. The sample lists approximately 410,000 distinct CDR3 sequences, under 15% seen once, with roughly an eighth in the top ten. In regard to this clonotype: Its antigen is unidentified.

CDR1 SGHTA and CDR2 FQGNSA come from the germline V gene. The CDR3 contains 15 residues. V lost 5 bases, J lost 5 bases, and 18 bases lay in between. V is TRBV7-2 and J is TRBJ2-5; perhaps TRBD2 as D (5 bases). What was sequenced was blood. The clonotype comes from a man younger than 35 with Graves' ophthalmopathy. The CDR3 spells CASSPRTSFRETQYF. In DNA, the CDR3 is TGTGCCAGCAGCCCCAGGACTTCGTTCCGGGAGACCCAGTACTTC.